These T cell receptor beta chains were read from a single sample in a study of T-cell memory formation after mild COVID-19. Each CDR3 protein is one row after TCRdb ran MiXCR on the 5' RACE reads. Found here are 250,000 to 350,000 distinct CDR3 sequences, around 15% of them singletons; the top ten hold 20% to 25%. Source material: PBMCs or a T cell subset sorted from them (not recorded which). The receptor source for this set is a man between 18 and 29 years old who had mild COVID-19 (a few samples of this study predate the infection). Cell type and time point are not known. Both conserved end residues are part of each CDR3. The D gene is left open where the match is weak. Clone size is stated in some rows and not others, as once, few, many or a class when expanded.

>NA|TRBV5-5|TRBJ2-5|NA
TGTGCCAGCAGATCCCGGGGGGCAGGAGAGACCCAGTACTTC
CASRSRGAGETQYF
>TRBD2|TRBV18|TRBJ2-3|NA
TGTGCCAGCTCACCAAGGACCAGCGGGGGATCCACAGATACGCAGTATTTT
CASSPRTSGGSTDTQYF
>NA|TRBV20-1|TRBJ2-7|NA
TGCAGTGCTGTGGGGGGCAGGGAGTTCGAGCAGTACTTC
CSAVGGREFEQYF
>NA|TRBV24-1|TRBJ1-1|NA
TGTGCCTCCACCACAGAAAATATGAACACTGAAGCTTTCTTT
CASTTENMNTEAFF
>NA|TRBV6-2/TRBV6-3|TRBJ2-3|few
TGTGCCAGCACCTGGGCGGGGTACACAGATACGCAGTATTTT
CASTWAGYTDTQYF
>NA|TRBV6-1|TRBJ2-3|NA
TGTGCCAGCAGTGACTGGAGCCTCACAGATACGCAGTATTTT
CASSDWSLTDTQYF
>TRBD2|TRBV15|TRBJ2-1|few
TGTGCCACCAGCAGCCCCGGGACTAGCGGTTTTGAGCAGTTCTTC
CATSSPGTSGFEQFF
>NA|TRBV7-8|TRBJ2-3|few
TGTGCCAGCAGCTCAAGGAGTAGACCGACTTTGGCAGATACGCAGTATTTT
CASSSRSRPTLADTQYF
>NA|TRBV7-9|TRBJ2-2|NA
TGTGCCAGCAACCAGGCGAACACCGGGGAGCTGTTTTTT
CASNQANTGELFF
>NA|TRBV9|TRBJ1-1|NA
TGTGCCAGCAGTCGTCAGGGTAGTGGAAACACTGAAGCTTTCTTT
CASSRQGSGNTEAFF
>NA|TRBV27|TRBJ1-6|few
TGTGCCAGCAGTTTAATGGCCCCCTTCCGTAGCTCCTATAATTCACCCCTCCACTTT
CASSLMAPFRSSYNSPLHF
>NA|TRBV20-1|TRBJ1-4|few
TGCAGTGCTACCCCCCCCGATCGTTGGGAAAAACTGTTTTTT
CSATPPDRWEKLFF
>NA|TRBV28|TRBJ1-1|many
TGTGCCAGCAGTTTAGGAGGGGTGAGAACTGAAGCTTTCTTT
CASSLGGVRTEAFF
>NA|TRBV29-1|TRBJ2-1|many
TGCAGCGTTGAAAAAGGGACCAATGAGCAGTTCTTC
CSVEKGTNEQFF
>NA|TRBV6-2/TRBV6-3|TRBJ2-5|few
TGTGCCAGCAGTTACTCTCTCCTTCAGACCCAGTACTTC
CASSYSLLQTQYF
>NA|TRBV7-6|TRBJ1-6|NA
TGTGCCAGCAGCTTAACAGGGAAGGAGAATTCACCCCTCCACTTT
CASSLTGKENSPLHF
>NA|TRBV20-1|TRBJ1-1|few
TGCAGTGCCTTGGGCAGACTGAACACTGAAGCTTTCTTT
CSALGRLNTEAFF
>NA|TRBV7-7|TRBJ2-5|few
TGTGCCAGCAGCCTATTGGAGTTGTCAGAGACCCAGTACTTC
CASSLLELSETQYF
>NA|TRBV20-1|TRBJ2-4|many
TGCAGTGCCAGGGGGTGGGAGGGGGCTAGTGGCAAAAACATTCAGTACTTC
CSARGWEGASGKNIQYF
>NA|TRBV12-3/TRBV12-4|TRBJ2-6|many
TGTGCCAGCCGGACAGCCGTGTCTGGGGCCAACGTCCTGACTTTC
CASRTAVSGANVLTF
>NA|TRBV10-3|TRBJ1-2|few
TGTGCCATCAGTGAGCGGGGAACGGAGGGCTACACCTTC
CAISERGTEGYTF
>NA|TRBV12-3/TRBV12-4|TRBJ2-5|NA
TGTGCCAGCAGCCCGGTCGGGGTGGGGGAGACCCAGTACTTC
CASSPVGVGETQYF
>TRBD2|TRBV24-1|TRBJ2-3|many
TGTGCCACCTCCTATCTACGGCGGGGGAGCACAGATACGCAGTATTTT
CATSYLRRGSTDTQYF
>NA|TRBV7-2|TRBJ2-5|many
TGTGCCAGCAGCCCACTCGGATCTTACCAAGAGACCCAGTACTTC
CASSPLGSYQETQYF
>TRBD1|TRBV20-1|TRBJ1-5|NA
TGCAGTGCTATACGGACAGGAACGGGAATTCAGCCCCAGCATTTT
CSAIRTGTGIQPQHF
>NA|TRBV25-1|TRBJ2-5|few
TGTGCCAGTGGGGGCATGTACCAAGAGACCCAGTACTTC
CASGGMYQETQYF
>NA|TRBV4-3|TRBJ2-1|NA
TGCGCCAGCAGCCAAGAGGCCCTGCGGGGTGATGAGCAGTTCTTC
CASSQEALRGDEQFF
>TRBD1|TRBV20-1|TRBJ1-5|many
TGCAGTGCTAGTTCGGCGACAGGGTGGAATCAGCCCCAGCATTTT
CSASSATGWNQPQHF
>TRBD1|TRBV12-3/TRBV12-4|TRBJ1-2|few
TGTGCCAGCACCCCCGGACAGGGGAACTATGGCTACACCTTC
CASTPGQGNYGYTF
>NA|TRBV20-1|TRBJ2-1|few
TGCAGTGCTAGAGGGGACTTCAATGAGCAGTTCTTC
CSARGDFNEQFF
>TRBD1|TRBV5-1|TRBJ2-2|NA
TGCGCCAGCAGCTTGGCCCGGGACAGCCCTTCCGGGGAGCTGTTTTTT
CASSLARDSPSGELFF
>NA|TRBV6-2/TRBV6-3|TRBJ2-1|few
TGTGCCAGCAGTTACTCGATAGGTGGCCCTGAGCAGTTCTTC
CASSYSIGGPEQFF
>NA|TRBV2|TRBJ2-3|NA
TGTGCCAGTCAAACAAGGGCCCAAAATACGCAGTATTTT
CASQTRAQNTQYF
>NA|TRBV12-3/TRBV12-4|TRBJ2-5|few
TGTGCCAGCAGTTTCAGGGACGGAGAGACCCAGTACTTC
CASSFRDGETQYF
>TRBD2|TRBV11-1|TRBJ2-1|few
TGTGCCAGCAACCCCGGCCAGCGGGGGGGCCATTTCCGAAATGAGCAGTTCTTC
CASNPGQRGGHFRNEQFF
>TRBD1|TRBV20-1|TRBJ1-2|NA
TGCAGTGCGTCGACAGGGGCGTGGACCCCATATGGCTACACCTTC
CSASTGAWTPYGYTF
>TRBD1|TRBV12-3/TRBV12-4|TRBJ2-1|few
TGTGCCAGCAGTCGGACAGGGTTCCGTGAGCAGTTCTTC
CASSRTGFREQFF
>TRBD1|TRBV9|TRBJ2-1|few
TGTGCCAGCAGCGTCTCCGGGACAGGGGCCTACAATGAGCAGTTCTTC
CASSVSGTGAYNEQFF
>NA|TRBV2|TRBJ1-1|NA
TGTGCCAGCAGTCAGCTCGGTGCAGGGAAGAACACTGAAGCTTTCTTT
CASSQLGAGKNTEAFF
>TRBD2|TRBV20-1|TRBJ2-1|many
TGCAGTGGCCCCGATACTAGCGGGGGAGACAATGAGCAGTTCTTC
CSGPDTSGGDNEQFF
>TRBD2|TRBV6-6|TRBJ2-3|NA
TGTGCCAGCAGCCGACTTAGCGGGGGGCTCGGAGATACGCAGTATTTT
CASSRLSGGLGDTQYF
>NA|TRBV12-3/TRBV12-4|TRBJ1-2|NA
TGTGCCAGCAGTTCTAGGTTTGACAGACACCTCTATGGCTACACCTTC
CASSSRFDRHLYGYTF
>NA|TRBV12-3/TRBV12-4|TRBJ2-3|NA
TGTGCCAGCAGTTTCGGGCGGGGAGATACGCAGTATTTT
CASSFGRGDTQYF
>TRBD1|TRBV6-2/TRBV6-3|TRBJ2-2|NA
TGTGCCAGCAGTTACCCGCCGGGACAGGGGATCGCCGGGGAGCTGTTTTTT
CASSYPPGQGIAGELFF
>TRBD1|TRBV20-1|TRBJ2-5|few
TGCAGTGCGGCGGACAGGTTAGCACGGGAGACCCAGTACTTC
CSAADRLARETQYF
>NA|TRBV2|TRBJ1-6|few
TGTGCCAGCAATTTGGGAATCACCAATTCACCCCTCCACTTT
CASNLGITNSPLHF
>TRBD2|TRBV20-1|TRBJ2-3|NA
TGCAGTGCTAGTCCCAGACTAGCGGGAGCTAGCACAGATACGCAGTATTTT
CSASPRLAGASTDTQYF
>TRBD1|TRBV7-9|TRBJ2-1|NA
TGTGCCAGCAGCTTAGTGTGGACAGGGGGCCACAATGAGCAGTTCTTC
CASSLVWTGGHNEQFF
>TRBD1|TRBV5-1|TRBJ1-1|few
TGCGCCAGCAGCTTCGACGGGACAGTTAACACTGAAGCTTTCTTT
CASSFDGTVNTEAFF
>TRBD1|TRBV11-2|TRBJ2-3|NA
TGTGCCAGCAGCATAATGGACAGGACCGGAGATACGCAGTATTTT
CASSIMDRTGDTQYF
>NA|TRBV7-2|TRBJ2-3|NA
TGTGCCAGCAGCTTCAGACTGGCTACCACTAGCACAGATACGCAGTATTTT
CASSFRLATTSTDTQYF
>TRBD2|TRBV7-2|TRBJ2-3|NA
TGTGCCAGCAGCTTCGCGCTGCTTGGACTAGCGGGGGTAACAGATACGCAGTATTTT
CASSFALLGLAGVTDTQYF
>NA|TRBV20-1|TRBJ2-5|NA
TGCAGTGCTCGACTATCGTGGGAGACCCAGTACTTC
CSARLSWETQYF
>TRBD2|TRBV7-2|TRBJ2-7|many
TGTGCCAGCAGCTTAGTTCTCGGGATTGGTAGCGGGGGGGCCGCGCAGTACTTC
CASSLVLGIGSGGAAQYF
>TRBD2|TRBV27|TRBJ2-2|many
TGTGCCAGCAGTTTACGGGGGGCCGGGGAGCTGTTTTTT
CASSLRGAGELFF
>NA|TRBV20-1|TRBJ1-6|few
TGCAGTGCTTACCCGACAGGAAAAACACCCCTCCACTTT
CSAYPTGKTPLHF
>NA|TRBV29-1|TRBJ2-1|NA
TGCAGCGCCTCACAGGGCTCCGTCTACTACAATGAGCAGTTCTTC
CSASQGSVYYNEQFF